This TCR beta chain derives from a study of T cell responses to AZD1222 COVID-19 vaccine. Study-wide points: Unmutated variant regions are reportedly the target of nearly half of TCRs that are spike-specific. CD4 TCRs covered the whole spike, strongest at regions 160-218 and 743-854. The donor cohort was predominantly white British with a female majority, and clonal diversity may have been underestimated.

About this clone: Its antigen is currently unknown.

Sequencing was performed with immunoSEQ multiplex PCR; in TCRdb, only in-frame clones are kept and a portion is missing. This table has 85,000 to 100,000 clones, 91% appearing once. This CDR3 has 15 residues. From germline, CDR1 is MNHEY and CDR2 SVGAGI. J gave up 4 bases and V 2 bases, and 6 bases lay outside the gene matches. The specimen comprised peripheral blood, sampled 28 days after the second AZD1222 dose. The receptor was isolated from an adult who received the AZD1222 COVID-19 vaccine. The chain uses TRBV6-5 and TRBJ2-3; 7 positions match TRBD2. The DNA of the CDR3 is TGTGCCAGCAGTTACCGGGGAGGGATTTCAGATACGCAGTATTTT. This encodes CASSYRGGISDTQYF.